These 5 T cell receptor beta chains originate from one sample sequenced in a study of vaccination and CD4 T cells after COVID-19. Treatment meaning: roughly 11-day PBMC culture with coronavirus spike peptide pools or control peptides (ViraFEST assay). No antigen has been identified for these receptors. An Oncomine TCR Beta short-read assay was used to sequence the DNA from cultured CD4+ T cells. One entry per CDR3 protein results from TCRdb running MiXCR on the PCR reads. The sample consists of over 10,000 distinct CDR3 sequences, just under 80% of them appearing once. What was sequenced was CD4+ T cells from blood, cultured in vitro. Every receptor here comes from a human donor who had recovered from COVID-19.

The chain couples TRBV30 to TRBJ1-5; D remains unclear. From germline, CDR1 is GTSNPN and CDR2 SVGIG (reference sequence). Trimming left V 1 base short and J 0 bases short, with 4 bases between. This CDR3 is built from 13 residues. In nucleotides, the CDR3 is TGTGCCTGGAGTGGTAATAGCAATCAGCCCCAGCATTTT. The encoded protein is CAWSGNSNQPQHF.

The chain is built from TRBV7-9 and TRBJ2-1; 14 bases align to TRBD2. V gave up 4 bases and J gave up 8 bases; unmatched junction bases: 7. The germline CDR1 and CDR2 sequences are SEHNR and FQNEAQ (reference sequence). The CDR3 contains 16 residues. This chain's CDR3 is CASSYRAGLAGDEQFF. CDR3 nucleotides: TGTGCCAGCAGCTACAGAGCGGGACTAGCGGGAGATGAGCAGTTCTTC. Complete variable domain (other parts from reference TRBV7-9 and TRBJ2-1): DTGVSQNPRHKITKRGQNVTFRCDPISEHNRLYWYRQTLGQGPEFLTYFQNEAQLEKSRLLSDRFSAERPKGSFSTLEIQRTEQGDSAMYLCASSYRAGLAGDEQFFGPGTRLTVL.

CDR3 nucleotide sequence: TGTGCCAGCAGCTTTGACAGGGATGACGAGCAGTACTTC. It yields the protein CASSFDRDDEQYF. The chain recombines TRBV6-1 with TRBJ2-7, with 7 positions matching TRBD1. Germline loops: CDR1 MNHNS, CDR2 SASEGT. The CDR3 contains 13 residues. The J segment lost 5 bases and the V segment lost 6 bases, leaving 7 bases of the junction unmatched.

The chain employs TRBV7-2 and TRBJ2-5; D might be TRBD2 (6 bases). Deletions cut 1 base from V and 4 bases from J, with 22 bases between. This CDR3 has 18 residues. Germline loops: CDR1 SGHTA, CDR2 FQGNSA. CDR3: CASSLGARAAGTSETQYF. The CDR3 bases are TGTGCCAGCAGCTTAGGGGCTCGGGCTGCGGGAACTTCAGAGACCCAGTACTTC.

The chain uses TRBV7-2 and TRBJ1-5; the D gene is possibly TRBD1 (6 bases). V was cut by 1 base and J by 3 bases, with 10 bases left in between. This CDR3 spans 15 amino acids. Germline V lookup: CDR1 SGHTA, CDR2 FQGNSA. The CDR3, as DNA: TGTGCCAGCAGCTTAGAATACAGGGACAATCAGCCCCAGCATTTT. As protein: CASSLEYRDNQPQHF.